Shown below are 16 T cell receptor beta chains from a single sample sequenced in a study of tumor and adjacent non-tumor tissue in lung cancer. A modified ARM-PCR protocol with three rounds of nested PCR amplified TCRbeta. TCRdb fed the multiplex PCR reads into MiXCR, producing one record per CDR3 protein. The repertoire consists of more than 75,000 distinct CDR3 sequences, with over 80% occurring once and the leading ten covering 13%. RNA was extracted from bulk tissue without any cell sorting. The sequenced sample was lung tumor tissue. These receptors all come from a woman aged 45-65 years with non-small cell lung cancer.

A note on this clonotype: The junction shows a germline mismatch at one end, possibly a read error. V and J are TRBV20-1 and TRBJ1-1; D uncertain. Germline V gene lookup returns CDR1 DFQATT and CDR2 SNEGSKA (reference sequence). There are 14 residues in the CDR3. CDR3 sequence (DNA): TGCAGTCCTAGCCCATGGGCAGGGAACACTGAAGCTTTCTTT. It specifies CSPSPWAGNTEAFF.

The sample holds many counts of this clonotype. V and J are TRBV28 and TRBJ2-1; D perhaps matches TRBD1 (6 bases). CDR1 and CDR2 from the germline V gene are MDHEN and SYDVKM. CDR3 size: 15 residues. The ends were cut back, 3 bases at V and 4 bases at J, with 13 bases in the middle. CDR3 bases: TGTGCCAGCAGTTTGCGACAGGAAAAGTACAATGAGCAGTTCTTC. Translating it yields CASSLRQEKYNEQFF. Full variable domain (missing parts from reference TRBV28 and TRBJ2-1): DVKVTQSSRYLVKRTGEKVFLECVQDMDHENMFWYRQDPGLGLRLIYFSYDVKMKEKGDIPEGYSVSREKKERFSLILESASTNQTSMYLCASSLRQEKYNEQFFGPGTRLTVL.

Note on this clonotype: The missing conserved phenylalanine or tryptophan at the end of this CDR3 makes a read error likely. J is TRBJ1-1 and V is TRBV29-1; D call uncertain. Germline V gives CDR1 SQVTM, CDR2 ANQGSEA. V was trimmed by 4 bases and J by 8 bases, leaving 14 bases between them. This CDR3 region has 12 residues. CDR3 bases: TGCAGCGTTGTTACTTCGGCCCACGAAGCTTTCCTT. Translation gives CSVVTSAHEAFL.

As to this clonotype: Being one base from a much bigger clone, this may be a read error. The chain links TRBV2 to TRBJ2-1; D gene unclear. CDR1 and CDR2 from the germline V gene are SNHLY and FYNNEI. V shed 2 bases and J shed 9 bases, with 14 bases lying between them. The CDR3 is 14 amino acids. The CDR3 protein is CASSENSLNSEQFF. CDR3 nucleotide sequence: TGTGCCAGCAGTGAAAATTCACTTAACAGTGAGCAGTTCTTC.

Concerning this clonotype itself: Given the absence of the conserved phenylalanine or tryptophan at the CDR3 end, a read error is likely. This sequence joins TRBV11-1 and TRBJ1-1; 8 bases map to TRBD1. CDR3 length: 17 residues. Germline V gene data show CDR1 as SGHAT and CDR2 as FQDESV (reference sequence). The CDR3 protein is CASSRICGQGVGTEAFS. The CDR3 nucleotides read TGTGCGAGCAGCAGAATATGTGGACAGGGAGTCGGCACTGAAGCTTTCTCT.

This clonotype appeared a few times. The chain carries TRBV11-3 and TRBJ1-2, with 8 bases identical to TRBD1. CDR3 length equals 14 residues. CDR1 is SGHNT and CDR2 is YENEEA in the germline V gene. V was clipped by 5 bases and J by 6 bases; unmatched bases: 8. The CDR3 spells CASSRAPGGDGYTF. CDR3 in DNA: TGTGCCAGCAGCCGCGCCCCAGGGGGCGATGGCTACACCTTC.

This clonotype showed up just once. Its ends do not fully match the called genes, so a read error is possible. V is TRBV12-3 or TRBV12-4 and J is TRBJ2-3, with D perhaps matching TRBD1 (5 bases). The CDR3 has 15 amino acids. The CDR3: CANSLETLSTGTHYF. The CDR3 coding sequence is TGTGCCAACAGTTTAGAGACACTAAGCACAGGTACGCATTATTTT.

The chain joins TRBV20-1 to TRBJ1-1; D is possibly TRBD1 (5 bases). The CDR3 is made up of 12 amino acids. Germline lookup yields CDR1 DFQATT and CDR2 SNEGSKA (reference sequence). The CDR3: CNAEGLYNEAFF. CDR3 bases: TGCAATGCGGAGGGGCTGTACAATGAAGCTTTCTTT.

The V call is TRBV2, the J call TRBJ2-7; 8 nucleotides match TRBD1. The CDR3 totals 14 residues. V lost 6 bases to trimming and J lost 9 bases; unmatched junction nucleotides: 13. Germline CDR1 reads SNHLY; CDR2 reads FYNNEI. This CDR3 reads CASRKTETGVGQYF. CDR3 coding DNA: TGTGCCAGCAGGAAAACCGAGACAGGGGTCGGGCAGTACTTC.

The chain uses TRBV20-1 and TRBJ2-7; tentative D call: TRBD2 (6 bases). V was cut by 3 bases and J by 9 bases, with 21 bases left in between. This CDR3 has 14 amino acids. CDR1 DFQATT and CDR2 SNEGSKA come from the germline V gene (reference sequence). The CDR3 reads CSASSIGRANGQYF. The CDR3 DNA follows: TGCAGTGCTAGTTCCATCGGGAGAGCCAACGGGCAGTACTTC.

Comments on this clonotype: Sequence at one end of the junction differs from germline and may be a read error. The rearrangement links TRBV12-3 or TRBV12-4 to TRBJ2-5; TRBD1 might be the D (5 bases). The CDR3 consists of 14 residues. CDR3 amino acids: CVSSVGAVQETQYF. The CDR3 nucleotides are TGTGTCAGCAGTGTAGGGGCCGTTCAAGAGACCCAGTACTTC.

J is TRBJ1-5 and V is TRBV6-2 or TRBV6-3; TRBD1 matches at 9 bases. V gave up 10 bases and J gave up 4 bases; unmatched junction bases: 5. CDR3 length: 13 residues. Germline V CDR1 and CDR2: MNHEY, SVGEGT. The CDR3 reads CANSGTGNQPQHF. The CDR3 DNA sequence: TGTGCCAACAGCGGGACAGGGAATCAGCCCCAGCATTTT.

The gene calls are TRBV20-1 and TRBJ1-2; TRBD1 matches 8 bases. The CDR3 contains 13 residues. V lost 3 bases and J lost 7; bases outside the gene matches: 7. Germline V lookup: CDR1 DFQATT, CDR2 SNEGSKA (reference sequence). For the CDR3, the DNA is TGCAGTGCTAGTCCCAGGGGGCGGTGTGGCTACACCTTC. This sequence encodes CSASPRGRCGYTF.

Comments on this clonotype: One end of the junction is discordant with germline, which a read error may explain. The V gene is TRBV4-2, the J gene TRBJ2-2; a weak D match, TRBD2 (5 bases). Germline V gene sequence: CDR1 LGHNA, CDR2 YNFKEQ. The CDR3 sequence is 16 residues long. The CDR3 loop reads CASSQEWTENTGELSF. CDR3 nucleotides: TGTGCCAGCAGCCAAGAATGGACGGAAAACACCGGGGAGCTGTCTTTC.

As to this clonotype: A read error may account for a junction end that differs from germline. The chain recombines TRBV6-5 with TRBJ1-6; D is possibly TRBD1 (6 bases). CDR1 is MNHEY and CDR2 is SVGAGI in the germline V gene. The CDR3 runs to 14 residues. The CDR3 spells CASRIQGANLPLNF. The CDR3 coding sequence is TGTGCCAGCAGAATACAGGGAGCCAATTTACCCCTCAACTTT.

To note about this clonotype: The junction shows a germline mismatch at one end, possibly a read error. The chain has TRBV11-2 and TRBJ1-2, with D unresolved. Germline CDR1 reads SGHAT; CDR2 reads FQNNGV. The CDR3 is 14 amino acids. CDR3 amino acids: CASSLTRINYGYIF. CDR3 sequence (DNA): TGTGCTAGCAGCTTAACACGTATTAACTATGGCTACATCTTC.